The 8 T cell receptor beta chains in this list originate from one sample, sequenced in a study of post-analysis software for immune sequencing data. Study results and caveats: Controls showed lower frequencies than patients for roughly five TRBV segments, and TRBV5-6, TRBV5-1 and TRBV20-1 were among these.

Their cognate antigens are unknown. Every TCR beta cDNA library bore unique molecular identifiers. TCRdb independently ran MiXCR on the PCR reads; one entry per CDR3 protein. The data contain fewer than 900,000 distinct CDR3 sequences, 46% of them seen just once; the ten biggest clones take up approximately 5%. Sequencing used blood. The receptors were gathered from a girl between 10 and 17 years old with multiple sclerosis.

V gene TRBV27 combines with J gene TRBJ2-4; possibly TRBD2 for D (5 bases). The J call may not be correct, given that the DNA end is closer to TRBJ2-7. Looked up from germline, CDR1 is MNHEY and CDR2 is SMNVEV (reference sequence). The CDR3 is made up of 16 amino acids. CDR3 region: CASRPAKFRGTDEQYF. The CDR3, as DNA: TGTGCCAGCCGTCCTGCCAAGTTTCGGGGAACGGACGAGCAGTACTTC.

V is TRBV28 and J is TRBJ1-4, with D perhaps matching TRBD1 (5 bases). CDR1 is MDHEN and CDR2 is SYDVKM in the germline V gene. V was clipped by 5 bases and J by 6 bases, with 16 bases between them. This CDR3 comprises 15 residues. The CDR3 region is CASSPTLGVDEKLFF. In nucleotides, the CDR3 is TGTGCCAGCAGTCCCACACTGGGGGTGGATGAAAAACTGTTTTTT.

This clonotype was recorded a few times. The chain combines TRBV5-1 with TRBJ1-2, with 8 positions matching TRBD1. There are 16 residues in the CDR3. Germline CDR1 SGHRS, CDR2 YFSETQ. V lost 0 bases, J lost 4 bases, and 8 bases stayed unmatched. CDR3 sequence reads: CASSLGAGGPVYGYTF. In DNA, the CDR3 is TGCGCCAGCAGCTTGGGAGCAGGGGGCCCAGTCTATGGCTACACCTTC.

This clonotype was seen more than once but under ten times. The rearrangement joins TRBV7-2 to TRBJ2-5, with unresolved D. The CDR3 has 13 amino acids. The V gene's germline CDR1 is SGHTA and CDR2 FQGNSA. Trimming shortened V by 2 bases and J by 7 bases, and 11 bases separated the two germline ends. This CDR3 is CASSLTASRTQYF. The CDR3 coding sequence is TGTGCCAGCAGCTTAACGGCCTCCCGGACCCAGTACTTC.

This clonotype has just a few counts. DNA of the CDR3: TGTGCCATCGGGGGGACCGCGAAGGATGGAGATACGCAGTATTTT. Its protein product is CAIGGTAKDGDTQYF. The rearrangement links TRBV10-3 to TRBJ2-3, with D maybe TRBD2 (6 bases). This CDR3 spans 15 amino acids. The V gene's germline CDR1 is ENHRY and CDR2 SYGVKD. V lost 8 bases to trimming and J lost 5 bases, with 20 bases between them.

The J gene is TRBJ2-7, the V gene TRBV20-1, with D hard to call. Trimming pared 3 bases from V and 2 bases from J, leaving 14 bases between. The CDR3 loop spans 14 amino acids. Germline V gene sequence: CDR1 DFQATT, CDR2 SNEGSKA (reference sequence). CDR3 sequence: CSASRDGSPYEQYF. CDR3 bases: TGCAGTGCTAGCCGAGATGGCAGCCCCTACGAGCAGTACTTC.

The chain employs TRBV20-1 and TRBJ1-6, with a possible D match to TRBD1 (5 bases). V dropped 1 base and J dropped 11 bases, with 18 bases sitting between them. The CDR3 covers 15 residues. CDR1 is DFQATT and CDR2 is SNEGSKA in the germline V gene (reference sequence). CDR3 sequence reads: CSARAPGQGFAPLHF. CDR3 sequence (DNA): TGCAGTGCTAGAGCTCCCGGCCAGGGATTTGCACCCCTCCACTTT.

The genes are TRBV6-5 and TRBJ2-7, with D possibly matching TRBD1 (6 bases). Germline V CDR1 and CDR2: MNHEY, SVGAGI. Trimming pared 5 bases from V and 9 bases from J, leaving 11 bases between. This CDR3 contains 11 residues. The CDR3 is CASSLLDRQYF. CDR3 coding DNA: TGTGCCAGCAGTCTTCTGGACAGGCAGTACTTC.